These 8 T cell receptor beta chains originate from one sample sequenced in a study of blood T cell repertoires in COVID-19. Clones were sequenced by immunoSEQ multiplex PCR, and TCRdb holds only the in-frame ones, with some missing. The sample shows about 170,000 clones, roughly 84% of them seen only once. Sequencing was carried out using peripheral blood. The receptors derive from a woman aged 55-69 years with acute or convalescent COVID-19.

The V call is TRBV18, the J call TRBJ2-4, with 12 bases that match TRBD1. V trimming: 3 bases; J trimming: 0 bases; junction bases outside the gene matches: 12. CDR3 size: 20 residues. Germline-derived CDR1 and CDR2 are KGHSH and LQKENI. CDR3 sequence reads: CASSPLSGTGGLLAKNIQYF. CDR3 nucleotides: TGTGCCAGCTCACCGCTGTCCGGGACAGGGGGCCTTCTAGCCAAAAACATTCAGTACTTC.

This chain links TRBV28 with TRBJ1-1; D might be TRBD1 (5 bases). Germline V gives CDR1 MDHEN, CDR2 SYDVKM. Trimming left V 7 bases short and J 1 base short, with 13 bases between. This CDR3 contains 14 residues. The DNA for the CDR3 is TGTGCCAGCACCGTTTCCGGGGGGAACACTGAAGCTTTCTTT. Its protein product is CASTVSGGNTEAFF.

The CDR3 coding sequence is TGTGCCAGCAAGACAGACAGGGGCTCTGGAAACACCATATATTTT. Translation gives CASKTDRGSGNTIYF. The rearrangement uses TRBV6-5 and TRBJ1-3; 8 nucleotides align to TRBD1. This CDR3 has 15 residues. Germline V gene sequence: CDR1 MNHEY, CDR2 SVGAGI. J was trimmed by 0 bases and V by 7 bases; bases with no gene match: 5.

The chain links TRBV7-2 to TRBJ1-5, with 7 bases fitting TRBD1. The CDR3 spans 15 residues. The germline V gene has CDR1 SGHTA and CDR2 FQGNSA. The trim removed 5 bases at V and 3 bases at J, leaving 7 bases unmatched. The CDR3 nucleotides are TGTGCCAGCAGCCAGGACAGGTCCTACAATCAGCCCCAGCATTTT. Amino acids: CASSQDRSYNQPQHF.

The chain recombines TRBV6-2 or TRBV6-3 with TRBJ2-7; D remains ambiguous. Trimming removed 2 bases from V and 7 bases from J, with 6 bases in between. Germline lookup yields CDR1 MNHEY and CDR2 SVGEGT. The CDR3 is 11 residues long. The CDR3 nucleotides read TGTGCCAGCAGTTACCTCGGGGAGCAGTACTTC. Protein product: CASSYLGEQYF.

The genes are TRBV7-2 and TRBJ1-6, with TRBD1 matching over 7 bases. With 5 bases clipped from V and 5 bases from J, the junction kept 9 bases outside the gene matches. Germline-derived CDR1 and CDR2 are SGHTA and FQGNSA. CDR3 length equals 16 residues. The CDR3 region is CASSPNRDRNNSPLHF. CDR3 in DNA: TGTGCCAGCAGCCCCAACCGGGACAGAAATAATTCACCCCTCCACTTT.

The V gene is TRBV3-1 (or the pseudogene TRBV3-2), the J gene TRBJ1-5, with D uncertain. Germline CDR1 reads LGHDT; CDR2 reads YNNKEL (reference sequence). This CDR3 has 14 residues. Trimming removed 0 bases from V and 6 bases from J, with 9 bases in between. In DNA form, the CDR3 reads TGTGCCAGCAGCCAAGATAGGCGGAGTCAGCCCCAGCATTTT. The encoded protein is CASSQDRRSQPQHF.

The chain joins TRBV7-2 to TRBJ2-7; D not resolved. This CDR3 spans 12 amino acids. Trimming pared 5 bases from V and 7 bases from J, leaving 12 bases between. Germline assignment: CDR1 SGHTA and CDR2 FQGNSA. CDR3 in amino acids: CASSPQSPEQYF. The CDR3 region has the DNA TGTGCCAGCAGCCCCCAGTCGCCTGAGCAGTACTTC.